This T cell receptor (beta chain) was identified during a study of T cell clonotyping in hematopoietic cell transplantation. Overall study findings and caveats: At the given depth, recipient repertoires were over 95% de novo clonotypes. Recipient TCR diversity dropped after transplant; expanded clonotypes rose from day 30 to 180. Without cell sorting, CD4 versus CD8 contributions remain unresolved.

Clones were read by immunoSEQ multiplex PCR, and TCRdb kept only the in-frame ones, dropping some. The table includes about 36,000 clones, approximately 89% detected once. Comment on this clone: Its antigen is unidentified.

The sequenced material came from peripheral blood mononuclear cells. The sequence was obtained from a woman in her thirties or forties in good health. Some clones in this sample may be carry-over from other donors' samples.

The CDR3 DNA reads TGCGCCAGCAGCCAACGGGGTCCTCTGGCGGAGAAGGACAATGAGCAGTTCTTC. It is translated as CASSQRGPLAEKDNEQFF. The chain joins TRBV4-1 to TRBJ2-1; D is possibly TRBD2 (5 bases). This CDR3 has 18 amino acids. Germline V gene sequence: CDR1 MGHRA, CDR2 YSYEKL. V was cut by 2 bases and J by 5 bases, with 22 bases left in between.